The sequence of this T cell receptor beta chain was determined in a study of control samples from healthy donors and cancer patients. The protocol was immunoSEQ multiplex PCR, while the TCRdb copy is restricted to in-frame clones and leaves out a portion. The data show approximately 83,000 clones, more than 80% seen once. In regard to this clone: One end of the junction fails to match germline, which may point to a read error.

The CDR3 sequence is 17 residues long. Germline V lookup: CDR1 SEHNR, CDR2 FQNEAQ (reference sequence). V and J are TRBV7-9 and TRBJ2-2; 10 bases are shared with TRBD2. Sequencing used blood. This receptor was identified in a young woman in good health. The CDR3 DNA is TGTGCCAGCAGCTTAGCGCTGGGACTAGCGAAGACCGGGGAGCTGTTTTTT. Translating it yields CASSLALGLAKTGELFF.